These 5 T cell receptor beta chains were all obtained from the same sample, sequenced in a study of blood T cells in healthy people across ages. With a J-beta primer mix and a sample-barcoded 5' primer, a second PCR ran roughly 6 to 12 cycles. TCRdb redid the calling of the 5' RACE reads with MiXCR, one entry per CDR3 protein. The sample includes approximately 900,000 distinct CDR3 sequences, 29% of them seen just once. These data were also reused for a study on T cells of mothers and their children.

Sample: blood. These receptors originate from a woman in her 40s in good health.

The chain couples TRBV10-3 to TRBJ2-1; 8 nucleotides agree with TRBD1. The CDR3 is 14 residues long. Germline V gene data show CDR1 as ENHRY and CDR2 as SYGVKD. The junction had 15 bases not matched to a gene; V was cut back by 10 bases and J by 10 bases. CDR3 sequence: CATSLTGQVKEQFF. CDR3 DNA: TGTGCCACCAGCCTAACGGGACAGGTGAAGGAGCAGTTCTTC.

This sequence joins TRBV12-3 or TRBV12-4 and TRBJ2-3; no reliable D call. The CDR3 length is 12 residues. Trimming cost V 3 bases and J 4 bases, with 5 bases left between them. CDR3 in amino acids: CASSFVADTQYF. CDR3 nucleotides: TGTGCCAGCAGTTTCGTGGCAGATACGCAGTATTTT.

The chain has TRBV28 and TRBJ2-7; D ambiguous. Germline V gene lookup returns CDR1 MDHEN and CDR2 SYDVKM. V was trimmed by 3 bases and J by 3 bases, leaving 15 bases between them. CDR3 size: 15 residues. Written as DNA, the CDR3 is TGTGCCAGCAGTTTTGGTCGGGCAGCTTTCTACGAGCAGTACTTC. Translating it yields CASSFGRAAFYEQYF.

The sample holds a few counts of this clonotype. The chain joins TRBV9 to TRBJ2-1, with 7 bases that match TRBD2. V was clipped by 3 bases and J by 3 bases; unmatched bases: 3. The CDR3 is 14 residues long. Germline CDR1 SGDLS, CDR2 YYNGEE. This CDR3 is CASSGAGDYNEQFF. The DNA of the CDR3 is TGTGCCAGCAGCGGCGCGGGGGACTACAATGAGCAGTTCTTC.

J is TRBJ2-1 and V is TRBV20-1, with D hard to call. The V gene lost 5 bases and the J gene lost 13 bases, with 27 bases spanning the gap. This CDR3 region has 15 residues. Germline V lookup: CDR1 DFQATT, CDR2 SNEGSKA (reference sequence). This CDR3 reads CSALSYFGRQETQFF. The CDR3 nucleotides read TGCAGTGCTCTTAGTTATTTTGGACGGCAAGAGACCCAGTTCTTC.